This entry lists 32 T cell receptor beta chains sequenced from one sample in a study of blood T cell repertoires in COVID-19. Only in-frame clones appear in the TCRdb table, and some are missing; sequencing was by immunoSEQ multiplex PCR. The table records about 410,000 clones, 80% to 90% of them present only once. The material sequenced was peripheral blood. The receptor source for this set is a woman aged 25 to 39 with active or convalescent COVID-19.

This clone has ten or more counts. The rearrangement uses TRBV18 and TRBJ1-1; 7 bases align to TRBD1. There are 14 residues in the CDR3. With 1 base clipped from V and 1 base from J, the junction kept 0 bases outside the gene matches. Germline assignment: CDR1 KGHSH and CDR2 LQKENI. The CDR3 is CASSPQGANTEAFF. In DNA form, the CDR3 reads TGTGCCAGCTCACCACAGGGGGCGAACACTGAAGCTTTCTTT.

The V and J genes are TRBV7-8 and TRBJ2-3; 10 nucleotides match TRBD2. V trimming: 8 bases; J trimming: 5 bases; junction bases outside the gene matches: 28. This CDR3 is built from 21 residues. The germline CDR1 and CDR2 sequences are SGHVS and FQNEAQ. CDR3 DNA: TGTGCCAGCTCCCCCTGGGGCAGCTATAGTGTGGGACTAGCGCAGAAAGATACGCAGTATTTT. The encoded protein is CASSPWGSYSVGLAQKDTQYF.

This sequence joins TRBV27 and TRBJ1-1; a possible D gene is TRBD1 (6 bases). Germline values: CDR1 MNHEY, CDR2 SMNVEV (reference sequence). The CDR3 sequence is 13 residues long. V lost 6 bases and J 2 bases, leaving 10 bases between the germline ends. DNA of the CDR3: TGTGCCAGCAGAGGACAGTTAAACACTGAAGCTTTCTTT. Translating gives CASRGQLNTEAFF.

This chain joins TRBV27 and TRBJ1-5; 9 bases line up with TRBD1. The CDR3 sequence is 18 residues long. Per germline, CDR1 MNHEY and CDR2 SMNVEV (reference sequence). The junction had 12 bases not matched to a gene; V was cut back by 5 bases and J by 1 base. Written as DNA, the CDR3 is TGTGCCAGCAGTACCGGGACAGGGACATCATCGAGCAATCAGCCCCAGCATTTT. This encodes CASSTGTGTSSSNQPQHF.

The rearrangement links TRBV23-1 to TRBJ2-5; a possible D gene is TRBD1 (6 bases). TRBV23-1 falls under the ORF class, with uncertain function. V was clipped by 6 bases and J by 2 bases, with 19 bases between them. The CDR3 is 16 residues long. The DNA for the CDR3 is TGCGCCAGCAGGCGGAGAGGACAGTCGAGTCAAGAGACCCAGTACTTC. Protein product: CASRRRGQSSQETQYF.

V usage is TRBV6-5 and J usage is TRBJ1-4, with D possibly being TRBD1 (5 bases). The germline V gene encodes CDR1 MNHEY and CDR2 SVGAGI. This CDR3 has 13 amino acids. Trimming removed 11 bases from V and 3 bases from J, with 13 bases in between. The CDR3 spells CAHKAGPNEKLFF. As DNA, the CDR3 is TGTGCCCACAAGGCGGGGCCTAATGAAAAACTGTTTTTT.

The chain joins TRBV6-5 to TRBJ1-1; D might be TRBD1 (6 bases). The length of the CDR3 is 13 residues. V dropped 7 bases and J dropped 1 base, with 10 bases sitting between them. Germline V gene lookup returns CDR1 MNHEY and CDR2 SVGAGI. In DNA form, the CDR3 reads TGTGCCAGCATCCTGACAGGGAACACTGAAGCTTTCTTT. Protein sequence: CASILTGNTEAFF.

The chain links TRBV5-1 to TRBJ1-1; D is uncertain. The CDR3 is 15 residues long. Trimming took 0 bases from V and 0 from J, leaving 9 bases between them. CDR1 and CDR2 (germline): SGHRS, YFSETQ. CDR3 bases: TGCGCCAGCAGCTTGGCCAGGCCCGTGAACACTGAAGCTTTCTTT. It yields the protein CASSLARPVNTEAFF.

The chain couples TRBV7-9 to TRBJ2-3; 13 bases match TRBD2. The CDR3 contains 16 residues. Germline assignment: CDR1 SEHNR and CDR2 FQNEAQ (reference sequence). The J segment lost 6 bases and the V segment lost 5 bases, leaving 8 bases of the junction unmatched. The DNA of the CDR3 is TGTGCCAGCAGCCCCGGACTAGCGGGGGCTCGGGATACGCAGTATTTT. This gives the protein CASSPGLAGARDTQYF.

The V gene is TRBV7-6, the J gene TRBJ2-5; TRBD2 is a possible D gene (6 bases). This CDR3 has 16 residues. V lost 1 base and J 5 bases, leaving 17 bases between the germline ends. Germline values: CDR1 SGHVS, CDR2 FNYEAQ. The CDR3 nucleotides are TGTGCCAGCAGCTTAGGGGGAGGACCTACTAAGGAGACCCAGTACTTC. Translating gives CASSLGGGPTKETQYF. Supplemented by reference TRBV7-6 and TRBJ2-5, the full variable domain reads GAGVSQSPRYKVTKRGQDVALRCDPISGHVSLYWYRQALGQGPEFLTYFNYEAQQDKSGLPNDRFSAERPEGSISTLTIQRTEQRDSAMYRCASSLGGGPTKETQYFGPGTRLLVL.

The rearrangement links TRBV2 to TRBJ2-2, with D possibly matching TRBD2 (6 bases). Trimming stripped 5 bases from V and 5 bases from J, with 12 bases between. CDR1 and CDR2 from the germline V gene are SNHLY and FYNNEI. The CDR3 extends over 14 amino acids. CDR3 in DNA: TGTGCCAGCAGTTTCCTTGGGGGGACCGGGGAGCTGTTTTTT. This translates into CASSFLGGTGELFF.

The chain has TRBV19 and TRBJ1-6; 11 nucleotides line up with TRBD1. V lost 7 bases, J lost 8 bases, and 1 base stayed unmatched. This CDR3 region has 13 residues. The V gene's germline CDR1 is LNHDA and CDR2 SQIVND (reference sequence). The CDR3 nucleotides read TGTGCCAGTAAGGACAGGGGGCATTCACCCCTCCACTTT. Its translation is CASKDRGHSPLHF. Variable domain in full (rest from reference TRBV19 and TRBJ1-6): DGGITQSPKYLFRKEGQNVTLSCEQNLNHDAMYWYRQDPGQGLRLIYYSQIVNDFQKGDIAEGYSVSREKKESFPLTVTSAQKNPTAFYLCASKDRGHSPLHFGNGTRLTVT.

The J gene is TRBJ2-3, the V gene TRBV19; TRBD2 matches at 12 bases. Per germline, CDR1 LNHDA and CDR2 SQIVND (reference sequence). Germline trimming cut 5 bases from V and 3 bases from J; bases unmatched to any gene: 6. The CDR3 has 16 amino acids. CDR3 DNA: TGTGCCAGTAGTCCCAGACTAGCGGGAGATACAGATACGCAGTATTTT. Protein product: CASSPRLAGDTDTQYF. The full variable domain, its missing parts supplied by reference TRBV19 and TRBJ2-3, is DGGITQSPKYLFRKEGQNVTLSCEQNLNHDAMYWYRQDPGQGLRLIYYSQIVNDFQKGDIAEGYSVSREKKESFPLTVTSAQKNPTAFYLCASSPRLAGDTDTQYFGPGTRLTVL.

CDR3 sequence (DNA): TGTGCCAGCAGCTTGTACAGTGCAACTAATGAAAAACTGTTTTTT. Protein sequence: CASSLYSATNEKLFF. The gene calls are TRBV5-4 and TRBJ1-4; D gene ambiguous. The CDR3 is 15 amino acids. V shed 1 base and J shed 0 bases, with 7 bases lying between them. Germline V gene sequence: CDR1 SGHNT, CDR2 YYREEE (reference sequence).

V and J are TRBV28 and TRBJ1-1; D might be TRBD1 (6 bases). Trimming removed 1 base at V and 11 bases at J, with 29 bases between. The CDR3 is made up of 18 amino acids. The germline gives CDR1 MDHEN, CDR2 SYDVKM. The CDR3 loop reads CASSLLPLVGGQGLLAFF. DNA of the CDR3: TGTGCCAGCAGTTTATTACCCCTAGTGGGGGGGCAAGGGTTGTTGGCTTTCTTT.

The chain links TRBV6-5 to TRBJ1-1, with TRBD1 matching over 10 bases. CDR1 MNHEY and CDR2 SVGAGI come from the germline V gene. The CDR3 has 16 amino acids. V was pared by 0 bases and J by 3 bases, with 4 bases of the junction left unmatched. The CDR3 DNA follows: TGTGCCAGCAGTTACTCTTTTGGACAGGGGGACACTGAAGCTTTCTTT. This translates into CASSYSFGQGDTEAFF.

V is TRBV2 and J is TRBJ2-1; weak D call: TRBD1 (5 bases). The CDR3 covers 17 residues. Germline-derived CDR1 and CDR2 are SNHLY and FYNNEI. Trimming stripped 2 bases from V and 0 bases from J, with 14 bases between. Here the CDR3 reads CASSEIFLTVSYNEQFF. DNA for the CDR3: TGTGCCAGCAGTGAAATTTTCTTGACAGTCTCCTACAATGAGCAGTTCTTC.

CDR3 residues: CASSESRQVFSGNTIYF. The CDR3 nucleotides are TGTGCCAGCAGTGAATCTCGACAGGTCTTTTCTGGAAACACCATATATTTT. This rearrangement joins TRBV25-1 to TRBJ1-3; D may be TRBD1 (6 bases). CDR1 is MGHDK, CDR2 SYGVNS, per germline. This CDR3 is built from 17 residues. V was shortened by 1 base and J by 1 base, with 14 bases between the two germline ends.

As DNA, the CDR3 is TGTGCCAGCAGTGTCGACAGAGGCACCTATAATTCACCCCTCCACTTT. Translating gives CASSVDRGTYNSPLHF. The rearrangement joins TRBV27 to TRBJ1-6; TRBD1 might be the D (5 bases). CDR1 is MNHEY and CDR2 is SMNVEV in the germline V gene (reference sequence). The V and J ends lost 5 bases and 2 bases respectively, with 13 bases between them. CDR3 size: 16 residues.

This CDR3 reads CASSSTQGYTQYF. Here the CDR3 DNA reads TGTGCCAGCAGCTCTACCCAGGGGTATACGCAGTATTTT. The V gene is TRBV7-8, the J gene TRBJ2-3; D is possibly TRBD1 (6 bases). Germline CDR1 is SGHVS and CDR2 is FQNEAQ. This CDR3 has 13 amino acids. V was cut by 4 bases and J by 7 bases, with 12 bases left in between.

The DNA of the CDR3 is TGCGCCAGCAGCCGAGGGGGACAGGGAGTACAGCCCCAGCATTTT. This sequence encodes CASSRGGQGVQPQHF. The rearrangement uses TRBV4-1 and TRBJ1-5, with 9 bases matching TRBD1. V was pared by 4 bases and J by 7 bases, with 8 bases of the junction left unmatched. Looked up from germline, CDR1 is MGHRA and CDR2 is YSYEKL. The CDR3 loop spans 15 amino acids.

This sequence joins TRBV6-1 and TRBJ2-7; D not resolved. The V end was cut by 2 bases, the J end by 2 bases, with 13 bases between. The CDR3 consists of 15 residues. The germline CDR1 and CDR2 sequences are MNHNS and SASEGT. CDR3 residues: CASSETPVLTYEQYF. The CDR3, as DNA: TGTGCCAGCAGTGAAACCCCGGTTTTAACCTACGAGCAGTACTTC.

The CDR3 spells CSVGDSLTPNEQYF. The CDR3 coding sequence is TGCAGCGTAGGGGACTCTCTCACCCCTAACGAGCAGTACTTC. The rearrangement joins TRBV29-1 to TRBJ2-7, with D perhaps matching TRBD2 (6 bases). V was cut by 6 bases and J by 5 bases, with 20 bases left in between. The CDR3 extends over 14 amino acids. Germline CDR1 reads SQVTM; CDR2 reads ANQGSEA.

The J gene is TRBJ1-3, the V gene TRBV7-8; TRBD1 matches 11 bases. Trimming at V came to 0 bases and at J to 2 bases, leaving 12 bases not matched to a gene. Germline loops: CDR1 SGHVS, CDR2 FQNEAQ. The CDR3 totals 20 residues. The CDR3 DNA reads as TGTGCCAGCAGCTTAGCGAGGACAGGGGGCAAGGGGAGAGCTGGAAACACCATATATTTT. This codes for CASSLARTGGKGRAGNTIYF.

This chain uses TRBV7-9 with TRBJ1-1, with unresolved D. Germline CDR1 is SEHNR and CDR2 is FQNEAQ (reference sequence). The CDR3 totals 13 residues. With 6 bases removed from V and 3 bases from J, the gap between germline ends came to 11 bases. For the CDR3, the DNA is TGTGCCAGCAGGCAGGCTGGATACACTGAAGCTTTCTTT. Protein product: CASRQAGYTEAFF.

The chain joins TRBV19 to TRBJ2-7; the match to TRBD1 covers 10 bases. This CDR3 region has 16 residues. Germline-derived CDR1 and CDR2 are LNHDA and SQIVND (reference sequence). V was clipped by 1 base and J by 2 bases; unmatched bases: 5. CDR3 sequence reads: CASSIVGQGVTYEQYF. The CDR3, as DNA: TGTGCCAGTAGTATAGTCGGACAGGGGGTAACCTACGAGCAGTACTTC.

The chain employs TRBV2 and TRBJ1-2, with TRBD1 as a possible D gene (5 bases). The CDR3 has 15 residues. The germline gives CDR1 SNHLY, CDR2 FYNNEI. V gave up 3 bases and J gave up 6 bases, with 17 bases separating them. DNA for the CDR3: TGTGCCAGCAGTGATAGAGCAGGGTTTAGAAATGGCTACACCTTC. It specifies CASSDRAGFRNGYTF.

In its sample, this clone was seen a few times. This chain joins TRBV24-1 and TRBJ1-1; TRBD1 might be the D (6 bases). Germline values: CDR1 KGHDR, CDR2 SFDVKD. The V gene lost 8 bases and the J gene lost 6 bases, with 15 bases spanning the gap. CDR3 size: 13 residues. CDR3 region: CATNPPGHPEAFF. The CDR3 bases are TGTGCCACCAACCCCCCGGGACACCCTGAAGCTTTCTTT.

In DNA, the CDR3 is TGCAGTGCTAGTGCAGGGCATGGCTACACCTTC. Translation: CSASAGHGYTF. The chain has TRBV20-1 and TRBJ1-2; D may be TRBD1 (5 bases). The CDR3 loop spans 11 amino acids. V lost 3 bases and J lost 6, with 8 bases in between. Germline values: CDR1 DFQATT, CDR2 SNEGSKA (reference sequence).

CDR3 nucleotides: TGTGCCAGCAGTGGGGACAGGGCCCGCGGTGGGGCCAACGTCCTGACTTTC. Amino acid sequence: CASSGDRARGGANVLTF. V usage is TRBV2 and J usage is TRBJ2-6; 9 bases agree with TRBD1. With 4 bases clipped from V and 3 bases from J, the junction kept 7 bases outside the gene matches. Germline V gene lookup returns CDR1 SNHLY and CDR2 FYNNEI. This CDR3 is 17 amino acids long.

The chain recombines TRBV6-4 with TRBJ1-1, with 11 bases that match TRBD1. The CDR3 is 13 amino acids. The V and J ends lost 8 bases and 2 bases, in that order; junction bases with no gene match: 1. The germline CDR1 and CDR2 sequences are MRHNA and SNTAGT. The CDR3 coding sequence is TGTGCCAGCGGACAGGGGGCAAACACTGAAGCTTTCTTT. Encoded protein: CASGQGANTEAFF.

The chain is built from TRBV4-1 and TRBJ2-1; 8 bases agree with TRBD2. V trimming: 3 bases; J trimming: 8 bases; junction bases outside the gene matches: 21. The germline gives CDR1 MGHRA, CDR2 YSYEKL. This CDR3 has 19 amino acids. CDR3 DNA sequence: TGCGCCAGCAGCCACCCTGCAGCGGGCCAGCGGGAGCTTAGCGATGAGCAGTTCTTC. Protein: CASSHPAAGQRELSDEQFF.